This passage covers 17 T cell receptor beta chains from one sample sequenced in a study. Assay used: immunoSEQ multiplex PCR; TCRdb lists only in-frame clones, some missing. The table lists 45,000 to 55,000 clones, approximately 95% of them singletons. Sequenced sample: PBMCs. These receptors were collected from a man aged 35 to 55 with rheumatoid arthritis.

The gene calls are TRBV30 and TRBJ1-4; D might be TRBD1 (5 bases). Germline V lookup: CDR1 GTSNPN, CDR2 SVGIG (reference sequence). The V and J ends lost 0 bases and 0 bases respectively, with 20 bases between them. This CDR3 has 19 amino acids. DNA for the CDR3: TGTGCCTGGAGTGTAAGTCGGTCGGGGACTCTATCAACTAATGAAAAACTGTTTTTT. The encoded protein is CAWSVSRSGTLSTNEKLFF.

The chain uses TRBV7-6 and TRBJ1-4, with TRBD1 identical over 7 bases. V was pared by 4 bases and J by 8 bases, with 16 bases of the junction left unmatched. Germline assignment: CDR1 SGHVS and CDR2 FNYEAQ. The CDR3 is 17 residues long. This CDR3 reads CASSSTIGQADGEKLFF. The CDR3 DNA reads as TGTGCCAGCAGCTCGACGATTGGACAGGCCGATGGGGAAAAACTGTTTTTT.

V gene TRBV18 combines with J gene TRBJ2-3, with 7 nucleotides matching TRBD1. Germline V gene data show CDR1 as KGHSH and CDR2 as LQKENI. The trim removed 2 bases at V and 1 base at J, leaving 3 bases unmatched. This CDR3 is 15 amino acids long. In DNA, the CDR3 is TGTGCCAGCTCACCAGTTGGGACAGGCACAGATACGCAGTATTTT. Its translation: CASSPVGTGTDTQYF.

This clone was counted only a few times. This rearrangement joins TRBV5-4 to TRBJ1-2; D call uncertain. Germline values: CDR1 SGHNT, CDR2 YYREEE (reference sequence). With 4 bases removed from V and 4 bases from J, the gap between germline ends came to 11 bases. The CDR3 is 13 residues long. CDR3 sequence: CASSKDGIYGYTF. The CDR3 nucleotides are TGTGCCAGCAGCAAGGACGGAATCTATGGCTACACCTTC.

This clone was picked up one time. The chain has TRBV3-1 (or the pseudogene TRBV3-2) and TRBJ2-7, with D perhaps TRBD1 or TRBD2 (5 bases each). V was pared by 4 bases and J by 4 bases, with 23 bases between. The CDR3 extends over 17 amino acids. Germline assignment: CDR1 LGHDT and CDR2 YNNKEL (reference sequence). The CDR3 protein is CASSPPEGSGAAYEQYF. The CDR3 coding sequence is TGTGCCAGCAGCCCCCCTGAAGGTTCCGGGGCGGCATACGAGCAGTACTTC.

This chain connects TRBV18 to TRBJ2-6; D not certain. Trimming removed 3 bases at V and 0 bases at J, with 6 bases between. Looked up from germline, CDR1 is KGHSH and CDR2 is LQKENI. This CDR3 has 15 residues. In DNA, the CDR3 is TGTGCCAGCTCACCTCGTTCCTCTGGGGCCAACGTCCTGACTTTC. This encodes CASSPRSSGANVLTF.

V and J are TRBV7-9 and TRBJ2-7; D may match TRBD1 or TRBD2 (7 bases each). Germline V lookup: CDR1 SEHNR, CDR2 FQNEAQ (reference sequence). The CDR3 spans 12 residues. V lost 9 bases to trimming and J lost 3 bases, with 12 bases between them. The CDR3 bases are TGTGCCAGTTCAGGGGGGGACTACGAGCAGTACTTC. Its translation: CASSGGDYEQYF.

The V call is TRBV7-9, the J call TRBJ1-2; D possibly corresponds to TRBD1 (6 bases). The germline gives CDR1 SEHNR, CDR2 FQNEAQ (reference sequence). V was clipped by 4 bases and J by 6 bases, with 15 bases between them. This CDR3 region has 14 residues. The CDR3 spells CASSWDNPRDGYTF. The DNA of the CDR3 is TGTGCCAGCAGCTGGGACAACCCTCGGGATGGCTACACCTTC.

The V gene is TRBV30, the J gene TRBJ1-4, with TRBD1 identical over 12 bases. Per the germline V gene, CDR1 is GTSNPN and CDR2 is SVGIG (reference sequence). J was trimmed by 3 bases and V by 5 bases; bases with no gene match: 4. CDR3 size: 15 residues. The CDR3, as DNA: TGTGCCTGGGGGGACAGGGGGCTTTCTAATGAAAAACTGTTTTTT. It is translated as CAWGDRGLSNEKLFF.

This clone has a single count. The rearrangement links TRBV5-1 to TRBJ1-3; D not certain. CDR3 size: 14 residues. Per the germline V gene, CDR1 is SGHRS and CDR2 is YFSETQ. Between the trimmed V and J ends, which lost 0 bases and 4 bases, there was a span of 8 bases. CDR3 DNA sequence: TGCGCCAGCAGCTTGGAGGACGGAGGAAACACCATATATTTT. This translates into CASSLEDGGNTIYF. Together with reference TRBV5-1 and TRBJ1-3, the CDR3 gives the full variable domain: KAGVTQTPRYLIKTRGQQVTLSCSPISGHRSVSWYQQTPGQGLQFLFEYFSETQRNKGNFPGRFSGRQFSNSRSEMNVSTLELGDSALYLCASSLEDGGNTIYFGEGSWLTVV.

This rearrangement joins TRBV5-1 to TRBJ2-7; the match to TRBD1 covers 9 bases. This CDR3 spans 14 amino acids. Germline CDR1 reads SGHRS; CDR2 reads YFSETQ. Unmatched junction bases numbered 4, after V lost 3 bases and J lost 3 bases. In DNA, the CDR3 is TGCGCCAGCAGCTGGGGGGACAGGGTCTACGAGCAGTACTTC. It is translated as CASSWGDRVYEQYF.

The chain employs TRBV5-1 and TRBJ2-7; 9 bases are a match to TRBD1. Per germline, CDR1 SGHRS and CDR2 YFSETQ. CDR3 length: 14 amino acids. The V segment lost 4 bases and the J segment 6 bases; nucleotides outside the gene matches: 8. As DNA, the CDR3 is TGCGCCAGCAGCATCCGGGACAGGGATGCCGAGCAGTACTTC. Encoded protein: CASSIRDRDAEQYF. Together with reference TRBV5-1 and TRBJ2-7, the CDR3 gives the full variable domain: KAGVTQTPRYLIKTRGQQVTLSCSPISGHRSVSWYQQTPGQGLQFLFEYFSETQRNKGNFPGRFSGRQFSNSRSEMNVSTLELGDSALYLCASSIRDRDAEQYFGPGTRLTVT.

The chain has TRBV14 and TRBJ2-3; D possibly corresponds to TRBD1 (5 bases). V lost 4 bases to trimming and J lost 4 bases, with 12 bases between them. The CDR3 sequence is 14 residues long. Germline CDR1 SGHDN, CDR2 FVKESK. CDR3 DNA: TGTGCCAGCAGCCTTCTAGTAGGGGCAGATACGCAGTATTTT. Amino acids: CASSLLVGADTQYF.

This sequence joins TRBV5-8 and TRBJ2-5; D unresolved. The germline V gene encodes CDR1 SGHTS and CDR2 YDEGEE. V was trimmed by 0 bases and J by 5 bases, leaving 11 bases between them. CDR3 length: 14 residues. CDR3 region: CASSLATPGETQYF. The CDR3 DNA sequence: TGTGCCAGCAGCTTGGCGACTCCTGGGGAGACCCAGTACTTC.

This rearrangement joins TRBV3-1 (or the pseudogene TRBV3-2) to TRBJ2-3; 9 bases line up with TRBD2. Germline V CDR1 and CDR2: LGHDT, YNNKEL (reference sequence). V shed 3 bases and J 0 bases; nucleotides not matched to a gene: 4. The CDR3 runs to 16 residues. The CDR3 is CASSQSLAGSTDTQYF. CDR3 coding DNA: TGTGCCAGCAGCCAGTCCCTAGCGGGGAGCACAGATACGCAGTATTTT.

The CDR3 region has the DNA TGTGCCTCAGGGCCACCCGCGAACACCGGGGAGCTGTTTTTT. It codes for CASGPPANTGELFF. This chain joins TRBV27 and TRBJ2-2; TRBD1 might be the D (5 bases). Germline values: CDR1 MNHEY, CDR2 SMNVEV (reference sequence). The V end was cut by 11 bases, the J end by 0 bases, with 13 bases between. The CDR3 length is 14 residues.

This chain uses TRBV6-6 with TRBJ1-1; D unresolved. V was trimmed by 6 bases and J by 0 bases, leaving 14 bases between them. Germline V gives CDR1 MNHNY, CDR2 SVGAGI (reference sequence). The CDR3 contains 15 residues. CDR3 loop: CASSREGDMNTEAFF. Here the CDR3 DNA reads TGTGCCAGCAGCCGCGAGGGCGACATGAACACTGAAGCTTTCTTT.